This T cell receptor beta chain was captured by sequencing in a study of beta chain features in type 1 diabetes. Study conclusions and caveats: Shortening that was moderate but significant affected the TCRB CDR3s of Type 1 diabetes patients in all four CD4+ subsets. Junctions at VDJ sites from type 1 diabetes patients had fewer insertions and more deletions.

V was clipped by 3 bases and J by 4 bases, with 17 bases between them. The CDR3 spans 16 residues. The germline CDR1 and CDR2 sequences are SGHRS and YFSETQ. Every isolated RNA sample was fully reverse transcribed, so sequencing captured expressed TCRB transcripts. Produced via immunoSEQ multiplex PCR; TCRdb's table is partial and in-frame only. Of about 900,000 clones in the sample, roughly 16% were seen once. Note on this clone: No antigen is known for it.

Material for sequencing was naive CD4+ T cells from blood. The clonotype originates from a woman between 18 and 30 years old in good health. The V gene is TRBV5-1, the J gene TRBJ2-1, with D perhaps TRBD2 (5 bases). The CDR3 sequence is CASSSGSSWVYNEQFF. The CDR3 DNA is TGCGCCAGCAGCTCTGGGAGTTCATGGGTTTACAATGAGCAGTTCTTC. Full variable domain (outside the CDR3, taken from reference TRBV5-1 and TRBJ2-1): KAGVTQTPRYLIKTRGQQVTLSCSPISGHRSVSWYQQTPGQGLQFLFEYFSETQRNKGNFPGRFSGRQFSNSRSEMNVSTLELGDSALYLCASSSGSSWVYNEQFFGPGTRLTVL.